This T cell receptor beta chain stems from a study of beta chain features in type 1 diabetes. Points on this clone: What it binds is unknown.

Since all of the isolated RNA was reverse transcribed, expressed TCRB transcripts were what got sequenced. Naive, central memory and regulatory T cell samples averaged roughly 3.6 million immunoSEQ reads each. Sequencing was performed with immunoSEQ multiplex PCR; in TCRdb, only in-frame clones are kept and a portion is missing. In the table there are about 930,000 clones, around a sixth of which are singletons. Findings of the study overall: Resolution of whether HLA type affects TCRB rearrangement was not achieved here. Naive, central memory and Treg TCRB repertoires appeared more alike in patients than in healthy donors.

This clonotype was sampled from a woman between 18 and 29 years old in good health. The sequencing input was naive CD4+ T cells from blood.

CDR3: CAISGGINGYEQYF. Here the CDR3 DNA reads TGTGCCATCAGTGGGGGCATAAACGGCTACGAGCAGTACTTC. The chain uses TRBV10-3 and TRBJ2-7, with D maybe TRBD1 (5 bases). V was pared by 4 bases and J by 3 bases, with 13 bases between. The germline CDR1 and CDR2 sequences are ENHRY and SYGVKD. This CDR3 has 14 residues.